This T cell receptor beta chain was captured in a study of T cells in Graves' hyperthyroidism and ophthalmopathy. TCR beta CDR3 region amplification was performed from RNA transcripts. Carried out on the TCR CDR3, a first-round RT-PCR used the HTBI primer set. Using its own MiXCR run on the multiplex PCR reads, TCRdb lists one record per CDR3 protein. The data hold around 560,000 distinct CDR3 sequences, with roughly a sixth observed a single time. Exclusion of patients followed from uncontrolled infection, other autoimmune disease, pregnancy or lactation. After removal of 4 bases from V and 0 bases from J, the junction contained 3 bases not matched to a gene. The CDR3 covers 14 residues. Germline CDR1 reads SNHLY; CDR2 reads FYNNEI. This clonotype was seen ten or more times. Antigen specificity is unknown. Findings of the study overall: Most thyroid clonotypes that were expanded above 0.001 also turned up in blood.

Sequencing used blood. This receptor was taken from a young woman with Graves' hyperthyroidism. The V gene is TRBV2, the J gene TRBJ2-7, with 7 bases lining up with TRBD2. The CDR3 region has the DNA TGTGCCAGCAGTGGCGGGGGTACCTCCTACGAGCAGTACTTC. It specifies CASSGGGTSYEQYF.